This T cell receptor (beta chain) came from a study of blood T cell repertoires in COVID-19. In the study overall: Samples representing acute and convalescent COVID-19 were sourced from the United States, Italy and Spain. T cells, B-cell-depleted T cells, or PBMCs supplied cDNA or gDNA.

In the original analysis: Scientists estimated how many nucleated cells there were by amplifying reference gene primers. TCRdb's copy holds only in-frame clones and misses some; the assay was immunoSEQ multiplex PCR. V and J calls and clone size are copied from that table; D and trimming were computed from the DNA. The table has about 200,000 clones, 83% seen once. Per germline, CDR1 SGHVS and CDR2 FQNEAQ. V shed 1 base, J shed 6 bases, and the junction held 7 bases outside the gene matches. This CDR3 has 15 amino acids. The chain has TRBV7-8 and TRBJ2-7; 9 bases match TRBD2. This sequence was found in a woman aged 40 to 49 with active or convalescent COVID-19. What was sequenced was peripheral blood. The CDR3 region is CASSLDRGGRAEQYF. In DNA form, the CDR3 reads TGTGCCAGCAGCTTAGATAGGGGCGGGAGGGCCGAGCAGTACTTC.